The 11 T cell receptor beta chains given below trace back to one sample, sequenced in a study of blood T cell repertoires in COVID-19. Measured with immunoSEQ multiplex PCR; TCRdb has only the in-frame clones, and not every one. Of about 60,000 clones listed, approximately 89% are singletons. The material sequenced was peripheral blood. These receptors were collected from a woman aged 60 to 75 with active COVID-19.

This chain uses TRBV5-4 with TRBJ1-1; 10 bases map to TRBD1. The J segment lost 1 base and the V segment lost 5 bases, leaving 8 bases of the junction unmatched. The germline gives CDR1 SGHNT, CDR2 YYREEE (reference sequence). The CDR3 sequence is 16 residues long. CDR3 amino acids: CASRLTGGGRNTEAFF. The CDR3 region has the DNA TGTGCCAGCAGGTTGACAGGGGGCGGTAGGAACACTGAAGCTTTCTTT.

The J gene is TRBJ2-5, the V gene TRBV5-1; TRBD1 might be the D (5 bases). Per the germline V gene, CDR1 is SGHRS and CDR2 is YFSETQ. V dropped 4 bases and J dropped 1 base, with 14 bases sitting between them. The CDR3 contains 15 residues. For the CDR3, the DNA is TGCGCCAGCAGCGCGACCTCAGGGCCCCAAGAGACCCAGTACTTC. This encodes CASSATSGPQETQYF.

The chain joins TRBV27 to TRBJ2-7; TRBD1 agrees at 7 bases. Trimming took 5 bases from V and 4 from J; bases not matched to a gene: 11. The CDR3 covers 15 residues. In germline, CDR1 is MNHEY, CDR2 SMNVEV (reference sequence). The CDR3 DNA follows: TGTGCCAGCAGTGGCCCCGGGACAGAAGGATACGAGCAGTACTTC. The encoded protein is CASSGPGTEGYEQYF.

V usage is TRBV6-5 and J usage is TRBJ1-6, with D perhaps matching TRBD1 (5 bases). CDR3 size: 14 residues. V was shortened by 0 bases and J by 10 bases, with 10 bases between the two germline ends. Germline CDR1 MNHEY, CDR2 SVGAGI. The CDR3 spells CASSYSRGESPLHF. In DNA, the CDR3 is TGTGCCAGCAGTTACTCGCGGGGGGAATCACCCCTCCACTTT.

This clone has just one count. The chain recombines TRBV5-1 with TRBJ2-7; TRBD1 matches at 9 bases. Trimming cost V 4 bases and J 2 bases; bases outside gene matches: 7. The CDR3 contains 15 residues. Germline values: CDR1 SGHRS, CDR2 YFSETQ. The CDR3 loop is CASSRMGQGAYEQYF. In DNA, the CDR3 is TGCGCCAGCAGCCGGATGGGACAGGGAGCCTACGAGCAGTACTTC. Full variable domain (remainder filled in from reference TRBV5-1 and TRBJ2-7): KAGVTQTPRYLIKTRGQQVTLSCSPISGHRSVSWYQQTPGQGLQFLFEYFSETQRNKGNFPGRFSGRQFSNSRSEMNVSTLELGDSALYLCASSRMGQGAYEQYFGPGTRLTVT.

The chain has TRBV10-1 and TRBJ2-5, with TRBD2 identical over 8 bases. The J segment lost 7 bases and the V segment lost 6 bases, leaving 13 bases of the junction unmatched. The germline V gene has CDR1 WNHNN and CDR2 SYGVQD (reference sequence). This CDR3 comprises 15 residues. In DNA, the CDR3 is TGCGCCAGCAGGGAAGATAGCGGGGTCCGGGGGACCCAGTACTTC. Translation: CASREDSGVRGTQYF.

J is TRBJ1-2 and V is TRBV6-6; D not certain. V was pared by 1 base and J by 6 bases, with 6 bases between. Germline V gene data show CDR1 as MNHNY and CDR2 as SVGAGI (reference sequence). This CDR3 is 12 amino acids long. CDR3 in amino acids: CASSYLANGYTF. The CDR3 region has the DNA TGTGCCAGCAGTTACTTGGCCAATGGCTACACCTTC.

V is TRBV5-6 and J is TRBJ2-2, with 8 bases lining up with TRBD2. The J segment lost 0 bases and the V segment lost 4 bases, leaving 5 bases of the junction unmatched. The CDR3 consists of 16 residues. Germline assignment: CDR1 SGHDT and CDR2 YYEEEE. CDR3 amino acids: CASSAGLVANTGELFF. The CDR3 DNA reads as TGTGCCAGCAGCGCGGGACTAGTCGCGAACACCGGGGAGCTGTTTTTT.

This rearrangement joins TRBV3-1 (or the pseudogene TRBV3-2) to TRBJ1-2; D is possibly TRBD1 (6 bases). V lost 4 bases and J 4 bases, leaving 10 bases between the germline ends. This CDR3 spans 13 amino acids. Germline V lookup: CDR1 LGHDT, CDR2 YNNKEL (reference sequence). DNA of the CDR3: TGTGCCAGCAGCCGGGGGGGCAGCTATGGCTACACCTTC. Translated: CASSRGGSYGYTF.

The V call is TRBV7-8, the J call TRBJ2-5; tentatively, D is TRBD2 (6 bases). The CDR3 runs 15 residues. Trimming took off 5 bases at V and 2 bases at J, with 15 bases between the two ends. Germline values: CDR1 SGHVS, CDR2 FQNEAQ. CDR3 nucleotide sequence: TGTGCCAGCAGCAATCGGGACTGGATTCAAGAGACCCAGTACTTC. Protein product: CASSNRDWIQETQYF.

J is TRBJ1-2 and V is TRBV6-1; TRBD1 is a possible D gene (5 bases). V lost 2 bases and J 4 bases, leaving 20 bases between the germline ends. This CDR3 contains 17 residues. Germline CDR1 MNHNS, CDR2 SASEGT. The CDR3 region is CASSESVTKGPFYGYTF. The CDR3 region has the DNA TGTGCCAGCAGTGAATCGGTGACCAAGGGGCCCTTCTATGGCTACACCTTC.